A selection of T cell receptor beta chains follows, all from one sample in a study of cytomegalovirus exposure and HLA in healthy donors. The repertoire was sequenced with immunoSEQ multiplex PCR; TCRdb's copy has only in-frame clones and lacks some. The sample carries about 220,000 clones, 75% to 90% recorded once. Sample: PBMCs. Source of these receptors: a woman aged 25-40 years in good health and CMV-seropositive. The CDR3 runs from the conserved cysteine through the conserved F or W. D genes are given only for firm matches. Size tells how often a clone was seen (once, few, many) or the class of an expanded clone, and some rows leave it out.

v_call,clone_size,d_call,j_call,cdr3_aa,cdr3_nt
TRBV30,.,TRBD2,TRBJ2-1,CAWSVGLAGSNEQFF,TGTGCCTGGAGTGTGGGACTAGCGGGGAGCAATGAGCAGTTCTTC
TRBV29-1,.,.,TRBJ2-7,CSVEVTGAGEQYF,TGCAGCGTTGAAGTAACCGGGGCCGGCGAGCAGTACTTC
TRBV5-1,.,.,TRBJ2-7,CASSFLYGERSYEQYF,TGCGCCAGCAGCTTCCTTTACGGGGAGCGCAGCTACGAGCAGTACTTC
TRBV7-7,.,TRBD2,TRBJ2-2,CASSLDRFSGRDTGELFF,TGTGCTAGCAGCTTAGATCGATTTAGCGGGAGAGACACCGGGGAGCTGTTTTTT
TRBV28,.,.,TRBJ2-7,CASSPGLKAYEQYF,TGTGCCAGCAGTCCGGGTCTCAAGGCCTACGAGCAGTACTTC
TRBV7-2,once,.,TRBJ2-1,CASSQGSSYNEQFF,TGTGCCAGCAGCCAGGGCAGCTCCTACAATGAGCAGTTCTTC
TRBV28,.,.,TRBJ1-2,CASSFIVTRNYGYTF,TGTGCCAGCAGTTTCATCGTTACACGGAACTATGGCTACACCTTC
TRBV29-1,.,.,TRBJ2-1,CSVVTDYNEQFF,TGCAGCGTTGTTACCGACTACAATGAGCAGTTCTTC
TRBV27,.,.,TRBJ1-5,CASRDSYYSNQPQHF,TGTGCCAGCAGGGACAGCTACTATAGCAATCAGCCCCAGCATTTT
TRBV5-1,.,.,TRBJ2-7,CASSHSYEQYF,TGCGCCAGCAGCCACTCCTACGAGCAGTACTTC
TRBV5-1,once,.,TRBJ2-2,CASSLTGTSNTGELFF,TGCGCCAGCAGCTTAACCGGGACTTCGAACACCGGGGAGCTGTTTTTT
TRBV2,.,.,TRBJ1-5,CASKRDPAWDSNQPQHF,TGTGCCAGCAAACGGGACCCAGCTTGGGACAGCAATCAGCCCCAGCATTTT
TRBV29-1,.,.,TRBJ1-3,CSGWTAKENTIYF,TGCAGCGGATGGACAGCTAAGGAGAACACCATATATTTT
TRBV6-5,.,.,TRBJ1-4,CASSYSMGIGEKLFF,TGTGCCAGCAGTTACTCGATGGGGATTGGTGAAAAACTGTTTTTT
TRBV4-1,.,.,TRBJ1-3,CASSRHRVSGNTIYF,TGCGCCAGCAGTCGCCACAGGGTATCGGGAAACACCATATATTTT
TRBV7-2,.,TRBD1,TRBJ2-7,CASSTSGTGGWSEQYF,TGTGCCAGCAGCACCTCCGGGACAGGGGGCTGGAGCGAGCAGTACTTC
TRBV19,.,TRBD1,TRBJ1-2,CASSTSTGEWYGYTF,TGTGCCAGTAGTACCTCGACAGGGGAGTGGTATGGCTACACCTTC
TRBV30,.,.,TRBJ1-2,CAWRQDRREGYTF,TGTGCCTGGAGGCAAGATCGGCGGGAGGGCTACACCTTC
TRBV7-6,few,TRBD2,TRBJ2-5,CASSDLTSGSGETQYF,TGTGCCAGCAGCGACCTGACTAGCGGGAGTGGGGAGACCCAGTACTTC
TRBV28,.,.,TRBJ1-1,CASSNFQEGAEAFF,TGTGCCAGCAGTAACTTTCAGGAGGGGGCTGAAGCTTTCTTT
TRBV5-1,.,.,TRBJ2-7,CASGTRGVGGEQYF,TGCGCCAGCGGGACGAGAGGAGTGGGAGGCGAGCAGTACTTC
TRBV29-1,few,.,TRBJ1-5,CSVGGSGQPQHF,TGCAGCGTTGGCGGGTCGGGGCAGCCCCAGCATTTT
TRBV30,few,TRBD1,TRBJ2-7,CAWRGQAYEQYF,TGTGCCTGGAGGGGACAGGCCTACGAGCAGTACTTC
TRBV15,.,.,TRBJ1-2,CATSRPRTGTVAGYTF,TGTGCCACCAGCAGACCTCGAACGGGGACGGTTGCTGGCTACACCTTC
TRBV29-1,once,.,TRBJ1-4,CSVFLMVGLGEKLFF,TGCAGCGTGTTTTTGATGGTAGGGCTAGGTGAAAAACTGTTTTTT
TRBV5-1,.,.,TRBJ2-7,CASSLSGRRYEQYF,TGCGCCAGCAGCCTATCGGGTCGCCGCTACGAGCAGTACTTC
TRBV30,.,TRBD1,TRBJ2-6,CAWSRFSGQVISGANVLTF,TGTGCCTGGAGCAGATTCTCGGGACAGGTCATTTCTGGGGCCAACGTCCTGACTTTC
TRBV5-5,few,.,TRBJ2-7,CASTLSDRPAYEQYF,TGTGCCAGCACCCTGAGTGACAGGCCGGCCTACGAGCAGTACTTC
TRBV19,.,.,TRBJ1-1,CASSTFPPTVQNTEAFF,TGTGCCAGTAGTACCTTCCCCCCGACAGTACAGAACACTGAAGCTTTCTTT
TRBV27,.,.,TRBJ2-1,CASSWEFRSYNEQFF,TGTGCCAGCAGTTGGGAGTTTAGGTCCTACAATGAGCAGTTCTTC
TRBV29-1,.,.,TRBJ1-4,CSVKGGEKLFF,TGCAGCGTTAAGGGTGGGGAAAAACTGTTTTTT
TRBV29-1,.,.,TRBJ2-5,CSVVPRGSYQETQYF,TGCAGCGTTGTACCCAGGGGTTCTTACCAAGAGACCCAGTACTTC
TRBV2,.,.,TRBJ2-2,CASSEVGSQNTGELFF,TGTGCCAGCAGTGAAGTTGGCAGCCAGAACACCGGGGAGCTGTTTTTT
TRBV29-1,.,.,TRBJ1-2,CSVVTRRDGYTF,TGCAGCGTTGTTACGAGGAGGGATGGCTACACCTTC
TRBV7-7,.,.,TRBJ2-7,CASSSHLESGEQYF,TGTGCTAGCAGTTCACACTTGGAGTCAGGCGAGCAGTACTTC
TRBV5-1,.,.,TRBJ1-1,CASTSGYTEAFF,TGCGCCAGCACCAGTGGATACACTGAAGCTTTCTTT
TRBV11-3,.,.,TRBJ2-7,CASSLTGYVGEEQYF,TGTGCCAGCAGCTTAACAGGTTACGTGGGGGAAGAGCAGTACTTC
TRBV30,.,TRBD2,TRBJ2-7,CAWPPAGLAGGITTSIPYEQYF,TGTGCCTGGCCCCCGGCCGGACTAGCGGGAGGGATAACAACCTCGATTCCCTACGAGCAGTACTTC
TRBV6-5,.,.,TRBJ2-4,CASSRGLQGNIQYF,TGTGCCAGCAGTCGGGGACTTCAAGGGAACATTCAGTACTTC
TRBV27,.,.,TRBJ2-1,CASSLEGQERISYNEQFF,TGTGCCAGCAGTTTAGAAGGGCAGGAGCGAATATCCTACAATGAGCAGTTCTTC
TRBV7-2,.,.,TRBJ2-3,CASSLAIRTTWTDTQYF,TGTGCCAGCAGCTTAGCCATTAGGACTACCTGGACAGATACGCAGTATTTT
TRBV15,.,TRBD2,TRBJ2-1,CATSRDLAGAEQFF,TGTGCCACCAGCAGAGATCTAGCGGGAGCCGAGCAGTTCTTC
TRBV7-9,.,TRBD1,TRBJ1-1,CASSPEQDRVYTEAFF,TGTGCCAGCAGCCCCGAGCAGGACAGGGTATACACTGAAGCTTTCTTT
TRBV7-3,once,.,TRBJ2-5,CASSWGSRETQYF,TGTGCCAGCAGCTGGGGGAGTAGGGAGACCCAGTACTTC
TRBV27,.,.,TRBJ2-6,CASSSWDRADIAGANVLTF,TGTGCCAGCAGTTCCTGGGATCGGGCGGATATAGCTGGGGCCAACGTCCTGACTTTC
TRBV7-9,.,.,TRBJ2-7,CASSLSRYEQYF,TGTGCCAGCAGCTTATCCCGGTACGAGCAGTACTTC